Detailed here is one T cell receptor (beta chain). Antigen specificity is unknown. The sample belongs to a study of Ad26.COV2.S vaccination and SARS-CoV-2 variants. At the level of the study: It was the COV1001 Ad26.COV2.S trial arm that included the donor. Participants got Ad26.COV2.S intramuscularly, once or twice 56 days apart. General study results and limits: Vaccinees reportedly had broad spike-specific CD8+ and CD4+ T cell responses.

Produced via immunoSEQ multiplex PCR; TCRdb's table is partial and in-frame only. Here the sample spans 300,000 to 350,000 clones, 86% being singletons. The CDR3 covers 15 residues. The V gene's germline CDR1 is SGHKS and CDR2 YYEKEE (reference sequence). V lost 1 base, J lost 6 bases, and 8 bases stayed unmatched. The treatment: some 19 received Ad26.COV2.S at low or high dose, single or two shots; five or six received placebo; per-sample allocation not given. Samples analyzed were those drawn on day 63 after the first vaccine or placebo injection. Adults aged 18-55 years in Boston included the donor.

This chain joins TRBV5-5 and TRBJ1-1; 8 nucleotides match TRBD1. This clonotype originated in a person between 18 and 59 years old who received the Ad26.COV2.S COVID-19 vaccine or a placebo. Sample: peripheral blood, taken in a trial of Ad26.COV2.S vaccine versus placebo. CDR3 DNA sequence: TGTGCCAGCAGCTTGACAGGGGGTATTGGCGCTGAAGCTTTCTTT. Its translation is CASSLTGGIGAEAFF.